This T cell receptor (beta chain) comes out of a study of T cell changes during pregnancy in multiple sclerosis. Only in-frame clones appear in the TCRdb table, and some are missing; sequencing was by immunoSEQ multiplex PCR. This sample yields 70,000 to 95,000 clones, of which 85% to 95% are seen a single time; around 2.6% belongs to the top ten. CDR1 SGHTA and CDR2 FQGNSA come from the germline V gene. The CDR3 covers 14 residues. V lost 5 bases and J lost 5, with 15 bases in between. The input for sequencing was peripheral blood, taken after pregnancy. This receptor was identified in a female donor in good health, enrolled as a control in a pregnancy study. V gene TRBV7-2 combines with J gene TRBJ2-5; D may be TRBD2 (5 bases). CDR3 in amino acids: CASSPRTSVETQYF. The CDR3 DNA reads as TGTGCCAGCAGCCCTAGAACTAGTGTGGAGACCCAGTACTTC.